One sample yielded the 7 T cell receptor beta chains listed below, sequenced in a study of cytomegalovirus exposure and HLA in healthy donors. Assay: immunoSEQ multiplex PCR; the TCRdb copy retains only in-frame clones and omits some. The sample contains about 49,000 clones, 92% of which appear only once. The sequencing sample was made of PBMCs. Receptors originate from a man between 18 and 29 years old in good health and CMV-seronegative.

This clone has only one observation. This chain joins TRBV6-1 and TRBJ2-5; 7 bases line up with TRBD2. The trim removed 3 bases at V and 1 base at J, leaving 5 bases unmatched. Germline V gene lookup returns CDR1 MNHNS and CDR2 SASEGT. The CDR3 is 15 amino acids. The CDR3 DNA follows: TGTGCCAGCAGTGATGGGGCGGGAGCCCAAGAGACCCAGTACTTC. This sequence encodes CASSDGAGAQETQYF.

The chain uses TRBV28 and TRBJ2-5, with 14 bases that match TRBD2. Unmatched junction bases numbered 7, after V lost 5 bases and J lost 5 bases. This CDR3 has 16 residues. Germline V gene data show CDR1 as MDHEN and CDR2 as SYDVKM. The CDR3: CASSPSTSGRAETQYF. The DNA for the CDR3 is TGTGCCAGCAGTCCATCGACTAGCGGGAGGGCCGAGACCCAGTACTTC.

J is TRBJ2-7 and V is TRBV28; possible D gene TRBD1, 6 bases. CDR1 and CDR2 (germline): MDHEN, SYDVKM. The CDR3 extends over 14 amino acids. V was clipped by 6 bases and J by 3 bases, with 15 bases between them. The CDR3 sequence: CASSLQGISYEQYF. The CDR3 coding sequence is TGTGCCAGCAGCTTACAGGGAATCAGCTACGAGCAGTACTTC.

The chain couples TRBV5-4 to TRBJ2-4, with 7 bases fitting TRBD2. The CDR3 spans 17 residues. Per the germline V gene, CDR1 is SGHNT and CDR2 is YYREEE (reference sequence). V lost 4 bases and J lost 8; bases outside the gene matches: 18. This chain's CDR3 is CASSHTSREEGWDIQYF. In DNA, the CDR3 is TGTGCCAGCAGCCACACGTCTCGGGAGGAGGGTTGGGACATTCAGTACTTC.

The rearrangement links TRBV5-1 to TRBJ1-1; D is possibly TRBD1 (6 bases). CDR3 length: 13 residues. Between the trimmed V and J ends, which lost 0 bases and 7 bases, there was a span of 10 bases. The germline V gene encodes CDR1 SGHRS and CDR2 YFSETQ. The CDR3 DNA sequence: TGCGCCAGCAGCTTGGCAGGGGCGGGTGAAGCTTTCTTT. Amino acids: CASSLAGAGEAFF.

CDR3 sequence: CASSKGKGSRVGYTDTQYF. The DNA of the CDR3 is TGTGCCAGCAGCAAAGGAAAGGGTTCGAGGGTCGGGTACACAGATACGCAGTATTTT. V and J are TRBV21-1 and TRBJ2-3; the table's D gene call, TRBD2, was not cross checked with the DNA. TRBV21-1 is a recognized pseudogene. The CDR3 is 19 residues long.

This clone counts as medium-sized. This sample also contains other DNA sequences that code for the same CDR3. This sequence joins TRBV2 and TRBJ2-7; D remains unclear. Trimming removed 4 bases from V and 2 bases from J, with 9 bases in between. Germline assignment: CDR1 SNHLY and CDR2 FYNNEI. CDR3 length: 13 amino acids. CDR3 DNA sequence: TGTGCCAGCAGTGTAGGCGGCCCCTACGAGCAGTACTTC. It yields the protein CASSVGGPYEQYF.